One and the same sample provided the 14 T cell receptor beta chains below, sequenced in a study of cytomegalovirus exposure and HLA in healthy donors. PCR amplification relied on 60 Vbeta primers (plus 13 Jbeta primers). TCRdb keeps only in-frame clones here, not all; method: immunoSEQ multiplex PCR. The sample yields 200,000 to 250,000 clones, roughly 80% seen once. Sequencing was performed on PBMCs. These receptors were collected from a man aged 35-49 years in good health and CMV-seronegative.

The chain joins TRBV28 to TRBJ2-2; 11 nucleotides agree with TRBD2. The V segment lost 6 bases and the J segment 1 base; nucleotides outside the gene matches: 1. From germline, CDR1 is MDHEN and CDR2 SYDVKM. This CDR3 has 15 residues. The chain's CDR3 is CASRGLAVNTGELFF. The CDR3 DNA sequence: TGTGCCAGCAGGGGACTAGCGGTGAACACCGGGGAGCTGTTTTTT.

The chain uses TRBV6-1 and TRBJ2-3; the D is unclear. CDR3 length: 16 residues. Trimming removed 0 bases from V and 4 bases from J, with 14 bases in between. CDR1 is MNHNS, CDR2 SASEGT, per germline. Here the CDR3 DNA reads TGTGCCAGCAGTGAAGCGCTAATAATCCGGGCAGATACGCAGTATTTT. It codes for CASSEALIIRADTQYF.

The chain couples TRBV4-2 to TRBJ2-1, with D possibly matching TRBD1 (7 bases). This CDR3 has 14 amino acids. Germline-derived CDR1 and CDR2 are LGHNA and YNFKEQ. Trimming removed 3 bases from V and 10 bases from J, with 16 bases in between. The CDR3 DNA reads as TGTGCCAGCAGCCAGGGGGGACAGAGGGACGAGCAGTTCTTC. Residues: CASSQGGQRDEQFF.

This clone has just one count. The chain has TRBV29-1 and TRBJ2-7, with 8 bases identical to TRBD1. Germline loops: CDR1 SQVTM, CDR2 ANQGSEA. This CDR3 has 14 residues. V shed 6 bases and J 2 bases; nucleotides not matched to a gene: 9. CDR3 sequence: CSVRGMTGAYEQYF. CDR3 DNA sequence: TGCAGCGTCAGGGGGATGACAGGGGCCTACGAGCAGTACTTC.

V gene TRBV27 combines with J gene TRBJ1-6; 7 positions agree with TRBD1. The length of the CDR3 is 17 residues. CDR1 and CDR2 from the germline V gene are MNHEY and SMNVEV (reference sequence). Trimming removed 2 bases from V and 7 bases from J; junction bases left unmatched: 11. CDR3 sequence: CASSLRGSGRGNSPLHF. The CDR3 bases are TGTGCCAGCAGTTTAAGGGGATCGGGCAGGGGGAATTCACCCCTCCACTTT.

V usage is TRBV28 and J usage is TRBJ1-5, with D possibly TRBD1 on 6 matching bases. There are 13 residues in the CDR3. Germline CDR1 and CDR2: MDHEN and SYDVKM. Trimming left V 6 bases short and J 7 bases short, with 13 bases between. The CDR3 region has the DNA TGTGCCAGCAGGCAGGGGTCAAGCCAGCCCCAGCATTTT. Residues: CASRQGSSQPQHF. The full variable domain, with the rest looked up from reference TRBV28 and TRBJ1-5, is DVKVTQSSRYLVKRTGEKVFLECVQDMDHENMFWYRQDPGLGLRLIYFSYDVKMKEKGDIPEGYSVSREKKERFSLILESASTNQTSMYLCASRQGSSQPQHFGDGTRLSIL.

This chain links TRBV5-1 with TRBJ1-2; 9 bases are a match to TRBD1. CDR1 is SGHRS and CDR2 is YFSETQ in the germline V gene. The CDR3 has 13 residues. Losses at the gene ends were 4 bases for V and 6 bases for J; bases not matched to a gene: 4. The CDR3 DNA is TGCGCCAGCAGCAGGGGACAGGGAGATGGCTACACCTTC. Its translation is CASSRGQGDGYTF.

The CDR3 loop reads CAIPGTSGYEQYF. Here the CDR3 DNA reads TGTGCCATCCCCGGGACTAGCGGGTACGAGCAGTACTTC. This chain connects TRBV28 to TRBJ2-7; 12 nucleotides match TRBD2. From germline, CDR1 is MDHEN and CDR2 SYDVKM. V dropped 10 bases and J dropped 4; count of bases not matched to a gene: 5. This CDR3 comprises 13 residues.

The gene calls are TRBV18 and TRBJ2-5; a possible D gene is TRBD2 (6 bases). This CDR3 is 13 amino acids long. V was trimmed by 2 bases and J by 2 bases, leaving 6 bases between them. Germline V gene sequence: CDR1 KGHSH, CDR2 LQKENI. The CDR3, as DNA: TGTGCCAGCTCACCAGGGGGGCAAGAGACCCAGTACTTC. As protein: CASSPGGQETQYF.

This chain links TRBV19 with TRBJ2-5, with a tentative D call TRBD1 (6 bases). V lost 3 bases, J lost 4 bases, and 12 bases lay in between. This CDR3 region has 14 residues. Germline loops: CDR1 LNHDA, CDR2 SQIVND (reference sequence). The CDR3 loop is CASSITGLVETQYF. CDR3 DNA: TGTGCCAGTAGTATTACAGGGCTAGTAGAGACCCAGTACTTC.

This clone was detected only a few times. The rearrangement links TRBV9 to TRBJ2-1, with 7 bases fitting TRBD1. The CDR3 length is 16 residues. V lost 4 bases and J lost 0; bases outside the gene matches: 7. Germline CDR1 SGDLS, CDR2 YYNGEE. In DNA, the CDR3 is TGTGCCAGCAGCTCGAGACAGGGCAGCTCCTACAATGAGCAGTTCTTC. Translated: CASSSRQGSSYNEQFF.

The chain employs TRBV4-1 and TRBJ2-3; a weak D match, TRBD2 (5 bases). Germline lookup yields CDR1 MGHRA and CDR2 YSYEKL. V lost 4 bases, J lost 5 bases, and 10 bases lay in between. The CDR3 sequence is 13 residues long. This chain's CDR3 is CASSRPGEDTQYF. DNA for the CDR3: TGCGCCAGCAGCCGTCCCGGGGAAGATACGCAGTATTTT.

This clone was picked up a small number of times. The chain carries TRBV2 and TRBJ1-5; 7 bases are shared with TRBD1. CDR3 length: 14 amino acids. After removal of 8 bases from V and 6 bases from J, the junction contained 10 bases not matched to a gene. Germline assignment: CDR1 SNHLY and CDR2 FYNNEI. The DNA for the CDR3 is TGTGCCAGCCACAGGGGAAATATCCTTCAGCCCCAGCATTTT. It translates to CASHRGNILQPQHF.

The chain is built from TRBV7-9 and TRBJ1-1; the D is unclear. The germline gives CDR1 SEHNR, CDR2 FQNEAQ (reference sequence). The CDR3 is 10 amino acids. The CDR3 region is CSGGSFEAFF. The DNA for the CDR3 is TGTTCCGGCGGGTCGTTTGAAGCTTTCTTT.